This paragraph covers one T cell receptor (beta chain) sequence. What it recognizes is unknown. This specimen belongs to a study of cytomegalovirus exposure and HLA in healthy donors. The primer mix had 60 Vbeta and 13 Jbeta primers. Method: immunoSEQ multiplex PCR; TCRdb's copy keeps in-frame clones and lacks some. This sample carries approximately 180,000 clones, roughly 13% of them seen once, and the ten largest clones take under 10%. Study observations and caveats: With high specificity and sensitivity, the classifier reportedly diagnosed cytomegalovirus status.

The germline V gene encodes CDR1 SGHRS and CDR2 YFSETQ. V was pared by 0 bases and J by 4 bases, with 16 bases between. The CDR3 contains 16 residues. The source is a man in his fifties or sixties in good health and CMV-seropositive. The V and J genes are TRBV5-1 and TRBJ1-1, with a weak D call TRBD1 (5 bases). Sequences were obtained from PBMCs. CDR3 protein: CASSLAGRGRGTEAFF. The DNA for the CDR3 is TGCGCCAGCAGCTTGGCCGGTCGGGGGAGGGGCACTGAAGCTTTCTTT.